The 14 T cell receptor beta chains in this list originate from one sample, sequenced in a study of T cell responses to AZD1222 COVID-19 vaccine. Generated by immunoSEQ multiplex PCR, the TCRdb table keeps only in-frame clones and is missing some. The sample contains around 110,000 clones, 75% to 95% of which appear only once. Sequences were derived from peripheral blood, sampled 28 days after the second AZD1222 dose. These receptors all come from an adult who received the AZD1222 COVID-19 vaccine.

This CDR3 reads CASSLRRGSKPMNTEAFF. The CDR3 DNA reads as TGTGCCAGCAGCTTACGAAGGGGCTCCAAACCAATGAACACTGAAGCTTTCTTT. The J gene is TRBJ1-1, the V gene TRBV5-4; tentative D call: TRBD1 (5 bases). CDR1 is SGHNT, CDR2 YYREEE, per germline (reference sequence). The CDR3 consists of 18 residues. The V end lost 2 bases, the J end lost 0 bases, and 20 bases lay between the germline ends.

V is TRBV18 and J is TRBJ2-1; 8 nucleotides agree with TRBD1. The CDR3 extends over 15 amino acids. V trimming: 3 bases; J trimming: 10 bases; junction bases outside the gene matches: 11. Germline values: CDR1 KGHSH, CDR2 LQKENI. CDR3 sequence (DNA): TGTGCCAGCTCACCTTGGACAGGGTGGAAGGCCGAGCAGTTCTTC. Translated: CASSPWTGWKAEQFF.

The chain joins TRBV5-1 to TRBJ2-7, with 9 bases identical to TRBD1. This CDR3 region has 13 residues. The J segment lost 5 bases and the V segment lost 2 bases, leaving 2 bases of the junction unmatched. Germline assignment: CDR1 SGHRS and CDR2 YFSETQ. The CDR3 nucleotides read TGCGCCAGCAGCTTCACAGGGGGCGACGAGCAGTACTTC. It translates to CASSFTGGDEQYF.

This chain uses TRBV5-8 with TRBJ2-1, with TRBD1 matching over 9 bases. This CDR3 spans 15 amino acids. Germline V lookup: CDR1 SGHTS, CDR2 YDEGEE. The V and J ends lost 4 bases and 4 bases, in that order; junction bases with no gene match: 6. CDR3 loop: CASSRGQGSYNEQFF. In nucleotides, the CDR3 is TGTGCCAGCAGCAGGGGACAGGGCTCTTACAATGAGCAGTTCTTC.

The chain employs TRBV12-3 or TRBV12-4 and TRBJ1-2, with 8 bases fitting TRBD1. Trimming cost V 5 bases and J 5 bases; bases outside gene matches: 4. The CDR3 has 13 residues. CDR3 sequence reads: CASSQTGGYGYTF. The DNA for the CDR3 is TGTGCCAGCAGTCAAACAGGGGGGTATGGCTACACCTTC.

The gene calls are TRBV3-1 (or the pseudogene TRBV3-2) and TRBJ2-3, with 8 bases identical to TRBD2. The junction had 5 bases not matched to a gene; V was cut back by 5 bases and J by 4 bases. CDR3 size: 14 residues. CDR1 is LGHDT, CDR2 YNNKEL, per germline (reference sequence). The CDR3 nucleotides are TGTGCCAGCAGCTACGGACTAGCACCAGATACGCAGTATTTT. Translating it yields CASSYGLAPDTQYF.

The chain is built from TRBV20-1 and TRBJ2-1, with 10 bases lining up with TRBD1. This CDR3 comprises 14 residues. Germline assignment: CDR1 DFQATT and CDR2 SNEGSKA (reference sequence). V was pared by 3 bases and J by 14 bases, with 13 bases of the junction left unmatched. CDR3 in DNA: TGCAGTGCTAGTCAGAGGACAGGGGGATACGAGGAGTTCTTC. Translation gives CSASQRTGGYEEFF.

The chain combines TRBV6-2 or TRBV6-3 with TRBJ2-7, with 8 bases matching TRBD1. The CDR3 runs 14 residues. CDR1 is MNHEY, CDR2 SVGEGT, per germline. V gave up 6 bases and J gave up 2 bases; unmatched junction bases: 6. The CDR3 spells CASSRTGSTYEQYF. CDR3 in DNA: TGTGCCAGCAGCCGGACAGGGTCTACCTACGAGCAGTACTTC.

This clone occurred a few times. V is TRBV2 and J is TRBJ2-3; D gene uncertain. V was pared by 5 bases and J by 2 bases, with 11 bases between. The CDR3 is 14 amino acids. Germline loops: CDR1 SNHLY, CDR2 FYNNEI. Here the CDR3 reads CASSNVPSTDTQYF. Written as DNA, the CDR3 is TGTGCCAGCAGTAACGTACCCTCCACAGATACGCAGTATTTT. Based on the CDR3 plus reference TRBV2 and TRBJ2-3, the full variable domain is EPEVTQTPSHQVTQMGQEVILRCVPISNHLYFYWYRQILGQKVEFLVSFYNNEISEKSEIFDDQFSVERPDGSNFTLKIRSTKLEDSAMYFCASSNVPSTDTQYFGPGTRLTVL.

The chain is built from TRBV9 and TRBJ1-3, with a weak D call TRBD1 (6 bases). Germline V CDR1 and CDR2: SGDLS, YYNGEE. The CDR3 spans 15 residues. V lost 0 bases to trimming and J lost 2 bases, with 9 bases between them. CDR3 region: CASSVEGGTGNTIYF. In nucleotides, the CDR3 is TGTGCCAGCAGCGTAGAGGGGGGGACTGGAAACACCATATATTTT.

The chain joins TRBV3-1 (or the pseudogene TRBV3-2) to TRBJ1-1; 7 nucleotides agree with TRBD1. V was pared by 4 bases and J by 4 bases, with 3 bases of the junction left unmatched. The CDR3 runs 13 residues. CDR1 is LGHDT, CDR2 YNNKEL, per germline (reference sequence). The CDR3 DNA sequence: TGTGCCAGCAGCCGAACAGGGGCCACTGAAGCTTTCTTT. It encodes CASSRTGATEAFF.

The chain recombines TRBV19 with TRBJ2-7, with D perhaps matching TRBD2 (6 bases). The CDR3 runs 15 residues. Germline V lookup: CDR1 LNHDA, CDR2 SQIVND (reference sequence). Trimming removed 1 base at V and 0 bases at J, with 10 bases between. The CDR3 DNA sequence: TGTGCCAGTAGTATAGGGTACGGGAGCTCCTACGAGCAGTACTTC. Translated, it gives CASSIGYGSSYEQYF.

This sequence joins TRBV27 and TRBJ1-2; 12 bases are a match to TRBD1. Germline V gives CDR1 MNHEY, CDR2 SMNVEV (reference sequence). The CDR3 extends over 17 amino acids. Trimming took 5 bases from V and 7 from J; bases not matched to a gene: 14. CDR3: CASSGFRDRGRVGGYTF. Written as DNA, the CDR3 is TGTGCCAGCAGTGGCTTCCGGGACAGGGGGCGGGTAGGTGGCTACACCTTC.

This chain links TRBV11-3 with TRBJ1-1, with D maybe TRBD1 (6 bases). This CDR3 region has 13 residues. The germline V gene encodes CDR1 SGHNT and CDR2 YENEEA. Trimming shortened V by 3 bases and J by 6 bases, and 11 bases separated the two germline ends. CDR3 coding DNA: TGTGCCAGCAGCTTGAGGGGGGAGGCTGAAGCTTTCTTT. This gives the protein CASSLRGEAEAFF.